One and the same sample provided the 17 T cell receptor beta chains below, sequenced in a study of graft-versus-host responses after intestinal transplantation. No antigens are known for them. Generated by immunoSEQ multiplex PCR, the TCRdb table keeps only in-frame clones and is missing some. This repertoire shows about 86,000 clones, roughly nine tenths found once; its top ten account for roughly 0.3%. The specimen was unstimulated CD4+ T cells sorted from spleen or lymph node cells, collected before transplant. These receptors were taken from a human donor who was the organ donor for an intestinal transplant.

The CDR3 is CAWGAGLAGKETQYF. Written as DNA, the CDR3 is TGTGCCTGGGGGGCGGGACTAGCGGGGAAAGAGACCCAGTACTTC. The chain links TRBV30 to TRBJ2-5; 13 bases map to TRBD2. V shed 5 bases, J shed 3 bases, and the junction held 6 bases outside the gene matches. CDR3 length: 15 residues. Looked up from germline, CDR1 is GTSNPN and CDR2 is SVGIG (reference sequence).

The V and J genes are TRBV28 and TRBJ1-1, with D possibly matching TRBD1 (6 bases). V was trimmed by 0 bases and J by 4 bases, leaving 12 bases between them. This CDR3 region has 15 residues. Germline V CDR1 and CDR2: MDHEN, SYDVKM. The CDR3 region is CASSLWEGGVTEAFF. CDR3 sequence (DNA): TGTGCCAGCAGTTTATGGGAAGGGGGTGTCACTGAAGCTTTCTTT.

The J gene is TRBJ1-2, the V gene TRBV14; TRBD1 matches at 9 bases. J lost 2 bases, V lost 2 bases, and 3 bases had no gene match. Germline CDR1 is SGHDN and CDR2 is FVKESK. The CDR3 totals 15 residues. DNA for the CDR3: TGTGCCAGCAGCCAATGGGACAGGGTGAACTATGGCTACACCTTC. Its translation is CASSQWDRVNYGYTF.

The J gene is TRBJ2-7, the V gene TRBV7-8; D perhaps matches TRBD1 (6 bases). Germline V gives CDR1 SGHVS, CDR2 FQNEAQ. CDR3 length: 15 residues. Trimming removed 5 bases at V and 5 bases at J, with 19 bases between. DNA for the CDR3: TGTGCCAGCAGCGAGACAGGAGAAGAGGCCGACGAGCAGTACTTC. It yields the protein CASSETGEEADEQYF.

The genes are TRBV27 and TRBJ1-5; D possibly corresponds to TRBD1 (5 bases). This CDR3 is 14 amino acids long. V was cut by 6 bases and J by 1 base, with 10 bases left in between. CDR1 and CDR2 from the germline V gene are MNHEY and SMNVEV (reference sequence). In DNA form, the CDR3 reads TGTGCCAGCAGGGTGACAGCAAGCAATCAGCCCCAGCATTTT. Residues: CASRVTASNQPQHF.

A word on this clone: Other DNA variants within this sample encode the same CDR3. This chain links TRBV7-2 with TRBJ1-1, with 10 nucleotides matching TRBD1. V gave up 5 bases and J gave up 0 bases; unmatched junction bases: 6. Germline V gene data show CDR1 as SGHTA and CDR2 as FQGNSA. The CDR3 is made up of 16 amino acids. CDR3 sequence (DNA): TGTGCCAGCAGCCCACGACAGGGGGCTTTGAACACTGAAGCTTTCTTT. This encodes CASSPRQGALNTEAFF.

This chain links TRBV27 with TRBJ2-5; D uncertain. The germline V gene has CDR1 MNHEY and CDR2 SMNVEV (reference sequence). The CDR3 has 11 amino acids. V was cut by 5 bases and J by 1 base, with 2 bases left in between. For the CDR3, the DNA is TGTGCCAGCAGTCTCCAAGAGACCCAGTACTTC. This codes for CASSLQETQYF.

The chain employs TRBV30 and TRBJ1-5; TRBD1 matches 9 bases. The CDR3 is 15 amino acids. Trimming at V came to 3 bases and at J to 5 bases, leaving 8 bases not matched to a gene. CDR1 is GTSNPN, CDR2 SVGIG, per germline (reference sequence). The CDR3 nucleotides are TGTGCCTGGAGACTGACGGGACAGGGTCATCAGCCCCAGCATTTT. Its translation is CAWRLTGQGHQPQHF.

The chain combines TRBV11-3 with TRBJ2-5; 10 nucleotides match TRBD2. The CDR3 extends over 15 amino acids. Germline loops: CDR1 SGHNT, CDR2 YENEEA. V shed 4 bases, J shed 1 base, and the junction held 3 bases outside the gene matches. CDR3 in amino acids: CASSSGTSAQETQYF. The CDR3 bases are TGTGCCAGCAGCTCCGGGACTAGCGCCCAAGAGACCCAGTACTTC.

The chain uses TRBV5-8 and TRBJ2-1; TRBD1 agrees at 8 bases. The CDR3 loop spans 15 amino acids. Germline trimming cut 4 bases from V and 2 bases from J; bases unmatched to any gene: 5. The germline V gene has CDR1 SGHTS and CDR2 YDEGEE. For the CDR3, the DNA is TGTGCCAGCAGCCCCGGACAGGGAACCTACAATGAGCAGTTCTTC. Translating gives CASSPGQGTYNEQFF.

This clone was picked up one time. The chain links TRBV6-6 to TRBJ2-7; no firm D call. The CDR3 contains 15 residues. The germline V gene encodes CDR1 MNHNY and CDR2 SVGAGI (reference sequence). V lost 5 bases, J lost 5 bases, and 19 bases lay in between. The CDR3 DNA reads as TGTGCCAGCAGTCCGAGGATCGGCCCAGCCCACGAGCAGTACTTC. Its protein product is CASSPRIGPAHEQYF.

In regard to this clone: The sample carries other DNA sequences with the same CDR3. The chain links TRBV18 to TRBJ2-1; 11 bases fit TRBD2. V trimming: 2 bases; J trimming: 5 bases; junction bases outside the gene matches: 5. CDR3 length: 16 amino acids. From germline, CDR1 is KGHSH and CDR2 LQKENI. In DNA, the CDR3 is TGTGCCAGCTCACCAACGCTAGCGGGAGGTCACAATGAGCAGTTCTTC. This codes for CASSPTLAGGHNEQFF. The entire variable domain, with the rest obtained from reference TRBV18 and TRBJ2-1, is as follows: NAGVMQNPRHLVRRRGQEARLRCSPMKGHSHVYWYRQLPEEGLKFMVYLQKENIIDESGMPKERFSAEFPKEGPSILRIQQVVRGDSAAYFCASSPTLAGGHNEQFFGPGTRLTVL.

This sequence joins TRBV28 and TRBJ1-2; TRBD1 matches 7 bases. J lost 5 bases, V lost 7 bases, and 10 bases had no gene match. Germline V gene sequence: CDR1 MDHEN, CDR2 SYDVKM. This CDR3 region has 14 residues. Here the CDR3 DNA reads TGTGCCAGCATATACTCAGGGGGTAAATATGGCTACACCTTC. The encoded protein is CASIYSGGKYGYTF.

CDR3 sequence reads: CASSGGGSGANVLTF. DNA of the CDR3: TGTGCCAGCAGTGGGGGAGGGTCCGGGGCCAACGTCCTGACTTTC. The V and J genes are TRBV6-4 and TRBJ2-6, with TRBD2 identical over 7 bases. Germline V gives CDR1 MRHNA, CDR2 SNTAGT. After removal of 4 bases from V and 4 bases from J, the junction contained 4 bases not matched to a gene. The length of the CDR3 is 15 residues.

In DNA form, the CDR3 reads TGTGCCTGGAGTTCCGGGTTTGCCACTGAAGCTTTCTTT. It encodes CAWSSGFATEAFF. The chain employs TRBV30 and TRBJ1-1; D is undetermined. The CDR3 spans 13 residues. In germline, CDR1 is GTSNPN, CDR2 SVGIG (reference sequence). Trimming removed 2 bases from V and 4 bases from J, with 11 bases in between.

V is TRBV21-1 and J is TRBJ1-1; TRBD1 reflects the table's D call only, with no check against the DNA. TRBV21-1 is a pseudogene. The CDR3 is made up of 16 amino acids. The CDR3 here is CATAKGAPEMGTEAFF. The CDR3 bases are TGTGCCACCGCGAAAGGGGCTCCCGAGATGGGTACTGAAGCTTTCTTT.

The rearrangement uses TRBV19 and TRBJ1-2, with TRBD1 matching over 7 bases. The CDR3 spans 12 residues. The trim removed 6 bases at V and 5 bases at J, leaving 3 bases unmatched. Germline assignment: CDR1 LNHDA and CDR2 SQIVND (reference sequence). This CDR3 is CASRGDRYGYTF. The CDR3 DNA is TGTGCCAGTAGGGGGGACAGATATGGCTACACCTTC.